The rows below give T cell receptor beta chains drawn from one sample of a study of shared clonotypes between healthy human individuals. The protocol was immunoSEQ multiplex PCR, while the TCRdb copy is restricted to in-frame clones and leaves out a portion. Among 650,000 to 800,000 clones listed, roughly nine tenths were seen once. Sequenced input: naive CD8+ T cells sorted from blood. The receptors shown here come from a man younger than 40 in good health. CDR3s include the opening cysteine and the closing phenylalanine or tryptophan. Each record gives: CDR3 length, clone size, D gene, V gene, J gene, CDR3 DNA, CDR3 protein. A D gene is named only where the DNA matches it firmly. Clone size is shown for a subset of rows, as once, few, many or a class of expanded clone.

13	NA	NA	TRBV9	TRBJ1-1	TGTGCCAGCAGCGCCGGGAGGGCCACTGAAGCTTTCTTT	CASSAGRATEAFF
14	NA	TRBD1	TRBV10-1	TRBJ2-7	TGCGCCAGCAGTGCGGGACAGGGATCCGGCGAGCAGTACTTC	CASSAGQGSGEQYF
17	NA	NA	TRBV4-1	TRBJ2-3	TGCGCCAGCAGCCAAGGAGTTTTAGGGAGGGGACAGGATACGCAGTATTTT	CASSQGVLGRGQDTQYF
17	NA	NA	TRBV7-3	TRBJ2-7	TGTGCCAGCAGCGACCCTACTACCGCGGGACAGTTCGACGAGCAGTACTTC	CASSDPTTAGQFDEQYF
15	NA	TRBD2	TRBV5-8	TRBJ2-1	TGTGCCAGCAGCCCGGGACTAGCGGGAACCAATGAGCAGTTCTTC	CASSPGLAGTNEQFF
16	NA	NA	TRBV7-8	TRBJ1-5	TGTGCCAGCAGCTTAGGAGGGGGGCGCGTTGATCAGCCCCAGCATTTT	CASSLGGGRVDQPQHF
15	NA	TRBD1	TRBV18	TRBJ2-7	TGTGCCAGCTCACCACCGGACAGGCCCACCTACGAGCAGTACTTC	CASSPPDRPTYEQYF
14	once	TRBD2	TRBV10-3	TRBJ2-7	TGTGCCGTCCGGGGGGGCGGGGAACCCCGAGGGCAGTACTTC	CAVRGGGEPRGQYF
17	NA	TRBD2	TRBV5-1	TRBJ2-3	TGCGCCAGCAGCCCCCCCGGGGGGACTAGCGGGGCAGATACGCAGTATTTT	CASSPPGGTSGADTQYF
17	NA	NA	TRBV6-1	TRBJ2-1	TGTGCCAGCAGTGAAGATGGTGGAGGGCGCTCCTACAATGAGCAGTTCTTC	CASSEDGGGRSYNEQFF
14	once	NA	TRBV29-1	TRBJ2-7	TGCAGCGTTGTATTTGGAGGACCCCTTTTCGGGCAGTACTTC	CSVVFGGPLFGQYF
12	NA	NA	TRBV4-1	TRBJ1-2	TGCGCCAGCAGCCAAAACAGGGATGGCTACACCTTC	CASSQNRDGYTF
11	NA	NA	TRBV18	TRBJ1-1	TGTGCCAGCTCGCTGACATCTGAAGCTTTCTTT	CASSLTSEAFF
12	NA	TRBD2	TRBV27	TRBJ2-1	TGTGCCAGCAGTCGTGGGGGGGATGAGCAGTTCTTC	CASSRGGDEQFF
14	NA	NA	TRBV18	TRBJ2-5	TGTGCCAGCTCACCAAACACAGGGCAAGAGACCCAGTACTTC	CASSPNTGQETQYF
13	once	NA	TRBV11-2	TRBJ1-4	TGTGCCAGCAGCTTTAGAACAAATGAAAAACTGTTTTTT	CASSFRTNEKLFF
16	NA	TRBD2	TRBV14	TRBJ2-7	TGTGCCAGCAGCCAAGGCGGACTAGCGGGCTTTTACGAGCAGTACTTC	CASSQGGLAGFYEQYF
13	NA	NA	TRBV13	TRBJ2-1	TGTGCCAGCAGCTCGAATACCTACAATGAGCAGTTCTTC	CASSSNTYNEQFF
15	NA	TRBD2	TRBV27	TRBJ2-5	TGTGCCAGCAGCCCAAGACTAGCGGTCCAAGAGACCCAGTACTTC	CASSPRLAVQETQYF
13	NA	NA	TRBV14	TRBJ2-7	TGTGCCAGCAGGGGGAAGATCTCCTACGAGCAGTACTTC	CASRGKISYEQYF
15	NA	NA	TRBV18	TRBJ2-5	TGTGCCAGCTCTCTCCGGTCGGGGACAAGGGAGACCCAGTACTTC	CASSLRSGTRETQYF
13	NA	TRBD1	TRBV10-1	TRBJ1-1	TGCGCCAGCAGCGACAGGGAAGGCACTGAAGCTTTCTTT	CASSDREGTEAFF
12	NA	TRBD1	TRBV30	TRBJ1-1	TGTGCCTGGGACAGGGAGAACACTGAAGCTTTCTTT	CAWDRENTEAFF
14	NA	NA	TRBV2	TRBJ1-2	TGTGCCAGCAGTGACAAGGGCACTAACTATGGCTACACCTTC	CASSDKGTNYGYTF
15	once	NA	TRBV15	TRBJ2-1	TGTGCCACCAGCAGAGATCGGGCCTTGTACAATGAGCAGTTCTTC	CATSRDRALYNEQFF